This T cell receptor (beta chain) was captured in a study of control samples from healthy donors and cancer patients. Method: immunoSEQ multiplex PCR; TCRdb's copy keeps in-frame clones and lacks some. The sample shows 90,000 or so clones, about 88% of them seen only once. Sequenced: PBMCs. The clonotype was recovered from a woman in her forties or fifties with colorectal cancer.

CDR3 in amino acids: CASSYSPSGATDTQYF. The CDR3 bases are TGTGCCAGCAGTTACTCGCCTAGCGGGGCGACAGATACGCAGTATTTT. J is TRBJ2-3 and V is TRBV6-2 or TRBV6-3, with 9 bases identical to TRBD2. Trimming cost V 0 bases and J 3 bases; bases outside gene matches: 4. The CDR3 extends over 16 amino acids. Germline CDR1 reads MNHEY; CDR2 reads SVGEGT.